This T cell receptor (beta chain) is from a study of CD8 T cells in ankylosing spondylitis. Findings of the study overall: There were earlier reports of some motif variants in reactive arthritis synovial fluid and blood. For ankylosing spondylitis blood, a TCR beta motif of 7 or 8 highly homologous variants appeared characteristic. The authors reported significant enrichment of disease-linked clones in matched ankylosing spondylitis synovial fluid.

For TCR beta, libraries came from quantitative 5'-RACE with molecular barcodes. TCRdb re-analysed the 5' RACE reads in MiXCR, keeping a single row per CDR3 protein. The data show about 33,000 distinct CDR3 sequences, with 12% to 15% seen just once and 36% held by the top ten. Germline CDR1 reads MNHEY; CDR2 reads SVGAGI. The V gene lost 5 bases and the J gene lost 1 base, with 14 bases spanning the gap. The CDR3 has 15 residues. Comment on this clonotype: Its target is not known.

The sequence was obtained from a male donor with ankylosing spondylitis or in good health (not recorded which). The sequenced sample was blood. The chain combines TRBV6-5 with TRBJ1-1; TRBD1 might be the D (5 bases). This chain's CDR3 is CASSLFRVPNTEAFF. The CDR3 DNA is TGTGCCAGCAGTCTTTTCAGGGTTCCGAACACTGAAGCTTTCTTT.